This TCR beta chain was identified during a study of blood T cell repertoires in COVID-19. There are 15 residues in the CDR3. V lost 5 bases, J lost 2 bases, and 7 bases stayed unmatched. Germline CDR1 SEHNR, CDR2 FQNEAQ (reference sequence). Methods used by the authors: Reference gene primer amplification yielded estimated nucleated cell counts. Generated by immunoSEQ multiplex PCR, the TCRdb table keeps only in-frame clones and is missing some. Clone size and the V and J calls come from that table; the DNA yielded D and trimming. The repertoire holds about 180,000 clones, with approximately 80% as singletons.

This TCR derives from a human donor in a cohort sampled during active COVID-19. The rearrangement uses TRBV7-9 and TRBJ2-5; 8 bases align to TRBD2. Material: peripheral blood. The CDR3 DNA reads TGTGCCAGCAGCCTCCTGGGCGGGGGGCAAGAGACCCAGTACTTC. Translated, it gives CASSLLGGGQETQYF.